This T cell receptor (beta chain) emerged from a study of cytomegalovirus exposure and HLA in healthy donors (dated by TCRdb to 2016 to 2017). Study-wide context: In an earlier analysis of some 610 of the donors, about 270 Gb of sequence data and 90 million to 120 million unique TCR beta sequences from roughly 190 million T cells were reported. An early release that covered roughly 600 HLA-typed donors contained approximately 300 gigabases of sequencing data and 65 million to 100 million unique TCR sequences. The study was designed to test whether signatures of past pathogen exposure could be identified by cataloging public T cell receptors. The later analysis used no new phenotypic data to find candidate immune exposures, relying instead on TCR beta sequences and their occurrence across donors. Using immunosequencing, the study profiled T cell repertoires from some 670 subjects and related those repertoires to cytomegalovirus serostatus. Donor age, sex, ethnicity and CMV serostatus were compiled alongside the repertoire data. The genetic ancestry cluster associated with self-reported Caucasian donors included about four fifths of the 398 genotyped donors. To study patterns of TCR occurrence, a later analysis re-analyzed previously published TCR beta repertoires from around 700 donors and added high-resolution HLA genotyping. The number of donors typed differed by locus, with about 629-640 for A, B, C, DRB1 and DQB1, more than 500 for DQA1, about 610 for DPA1, and some 470 for DPB1. Across 300 to 500 genotyped donors of the cohort, an average of roughly 230,000 unique TCR beta nucleotide sequences per donor were sequenced, and around 20% of those sequences were non-productive. A later genetic analysis took genome-wide SNP genotypes for about three fifths of the 666 donors and used that subset as a discovery cohort. All discovery cohort repertoires had been generated on a single sequencing platform. A separate validation cohort of approximately 130 different subjects was used in addition to the approximately 700-subject first cohort. HLA typing included class I and class II loci at four-digit resolution. An earlier analysis of around 580 of the donors used high-throughput TCR beta sequencing to judge whether each TCR beta V gene segment behaved as functional or pseudogenic. Five DR-DQ haplotypes were handled as single units for association and clustering, since linkage in the cohort was strong. High-throughput TCR immunosequencing, statistical association of individual TCRs with disease status, and machine learning were combined to predict cytomegalovirus infection status. Points the paper makes about the study in general: Some IMGT-functional V segments, including TRBV6-2 and TRBV6-3, could not be distinguished by the 87-base-pair reads and were therefore excluded. In an earlier analysis of more than 450 of the donors, most TCR beta V segments were observed in productive rearrangements about 90% or about 30% of the time, broadly matching IMGT annotations. Because HLA typing was unavailable for some donors at each locus, only the typed subset was used in association tests. In both the original and validation cohorts, the classifier was reported to diagnose cytomegalovirus status with high specificity and sensitivity. Compared with equally common non-associated chains, HLA-associated TCR beta chains in a later analysis were more clonally expanded and had lower generation probabilities. In this cohort, only TCR beta chains were sequenced, and detectable features were limited by the absence of alpha or paired-chain data. In a later analysis, TCR association rates were found to vary across HLA loci, with the most associated TCRs seen for DRB1 alleles and the fewest for HLA-C alleles. Across donors, most TCR sequences were observed very rarely, whereas some public TCRs were present in many individuals. Several of the top co-occurrence clusters appeared to be linked to parvovirus B19, influenza, CMV and Epstein-Barr virus, according to a later analysis. For the cohort, immune exposure information was limited to CMV serostatus. A total of 150 to 200 TCR beta chains were listed by the study as associated with cytomegalovirus. Most CMV-associated TCR beta chains appeared to be HLA-restricted in a later analysis, and the HLA associations seemed to be driven largely by CMV exposure. A group of highly shared sequence variants was considered likely to be a technical artifact of the sequencing pipeline. At a false discovery rate of 0.05, a later analysis linked 15,000 to 20,000 TCR beta sequences to specific HLA alleles. Sequencing depth was assumed to be roughly uniform across donors in the presence/absence analyses, though that assumption may not hold. Around 16 rarely observed V segments, including chromosome 9 orphons, were excluded from the earlier analysis of approximately 500 of the donors because counts were too low. Linkage disequilibrium might explain the correlated functional status among segregating V segments, but an unknown experimental factor could not be ruled out. Compared with the 666-donor mean, donors in an Asian-associated ancestry cluster had fewer N-insertions in productive TCRs, according to a later genetic analysis. V-gene and J-gene trimming of TCR beta chains was associated with a missense DCLRE1C variant in a later genetic analysis, and the association was replicated in an independent cohort. Assigning TCR associations to individual alleles was difficult when HLA alleles, especially DR and DQ, strongly co-occurred. A further reported finding was that TCR beta sequences accurately predicted the HLA-A and HLA-B alleles for most subjects in the first cohort. A few of the identified cytomegalovirus-associated TCR beta chains were confirmed in vitro to be specific for cytomegalovirus antigens. It was suggested by the authors that the approach could potentially be generalized to other disease states and immunological phenotypes.

Here V drops 7 bases and J drops 9 bases, and the junction holds 11 bases not matched to any gene. The CDR3 spans 15 residues, from the cysteine through the phenylalanine. Only CDR3 DNA is held: 45 bases, read in frame from base 1. The germline V gene provides CDR1 SGHRS and CDR2 YFSETQ. As concerns this clone: Its cognate antigen has yet to be identified. Per-nucleotide qualities are absent, and no much larger clonotype sits a single base away.

The library was produced with the immunoSEQ multiplex PCR assay. For the multiplex PCR, a mixture combining 60 forward primers for TCR Vbeta segments and 13 reverse primers for TCR Jbeta segments was used. A multiplex PCR assay on genomic DNA amplified the CDR3 region of rearranged TCR beta genes. On the Illumina HiSeq System, the amplified TCR beta libraries were sequenced as 87-base-pair reads. Per the authors' processing: A later analysis tallied 70 million to 100 million unique TCR beta chains across the 610 or so repertoires, and 10 million to 11 million of those chains were shared by two or more donors. To remove PCR and sequencing errors, raw reads were error-corrected and collapsed into unique sequences using a nearest-neighbor algorithm that merged closely related sequences. To assign V, D and J gene segments, CDR3 sequences were aligned to IMGT reference sequences. Each retained sequence needed at least a six-nucleotide match to both a V gene segment and a J gene segment. Rearrangements were called productive when the CDR3 lacked stop codons and stayed in frame with V and J; all others were non-productive. CDR3 was defined by IMGT convention, running from the second conserved V-encoded cysteine to the conserved J-encoded phenylalanine. The earlier analysis of about 500 of the donors excluded sequences that lacked an unambiguous match to a single V gene segment. An earlier analysis of some 500 of the donors classified V segments as functional when productive rearrangements were above 56.7% and as segregating when the standard deviation between donors was above 5%. A statistical classification framework was built for diagnosing cytomegalovirus status from the catalog of TCR beta chain sequences. In a later analysis, V and J genes were assigned by comparing TCR nucleotide sequences against IMGT/GENE-DB human TR gene sequences. A later analysis assigned CDR3 sequences and most-parsimonious VDJ recombination scenarios with the TCRdist pipeline. In a later analysis, each TCR beta chain was defined by its CDR3 amino acid sequence together with its V-gene family, and reads without a unique V-gene family were excluded. As a way to deal with suspected cross-contamination and a sequencing artifact, a later analysis dropped 450 to 700 nucleotide sequences that were highly shared and had low generation probability. A later analysis calculated a clonal expansion index for each public chain from normalized within-repertoire ranks of inferred template counts. In a later analysis, generation probabilities were computed using a VDJ recombination model fitted to out-of-frame rearrangements, and the results were checked against IGoR. In a later analysis, TCR-TCR, TCR-HLA and TCR-CMV co-occurrence was scored with hypergeometric tests, and a repertoire-size bias correction was applied to TCR pairs. To estimate false discovery rates, a later analysis permuted the HLA or CMV assignments 20 times. In a later analysis, co-occurring TCRs were grouped using DBSCAN, with TCRdist sequence similarity added in when clustering inside HLA-allele-positive subsets. For co-occurrence clustering, repertoires with fewer than 30,000 or more than 120,000 public chains were excluded, along with about five repertoires with anomalous nucleotide sharing. TCRdb obtained this table from immuneACCESS and retained in-frame rearrangements with V and J assigned. These tables miss some clones; where compared with another copy, unresolved V genes account for less than half of the shortfall, and the remainder is unexplained. V and J calls and clone size are those listed in that table; D and trimming were worked out from the DNA. The sample table contains 170,000 or so clones; only one count was recorded for approximately 81% of them. Jointly, the top ten make up around 1.9% of the sample.

The cohort consisted of 600 or so healthy bone marrow donors. Cohort members were all nominally healthy when sampled, although unrecorded immune exposures were likely present. The donor was CMV seronegative and was included in the group of 352 seronegative cohort members. A peripheral blood sample was collected from each donor, and TCR beta sequencing was performed on peripheral blood mononuclear cells. The Qiagen DNeasy Blood Extraction Kit was used to extract genomic DNA from the blood cell samples. The receptor's source is a man between 18 and 29 years old in good health and CMV-seronegative. This chain joins TRBV5-1 to TRBJ1-6; 9 junctional bases match TRBD1. The sample comprised PBMCs. The CDR3 here reads CASGARTGEGSPLHF. The nucleotide sequence is TGCGCCAGCGGAGCCCGGACAGGGGAAGGTTCACCCCTCCACTTT.